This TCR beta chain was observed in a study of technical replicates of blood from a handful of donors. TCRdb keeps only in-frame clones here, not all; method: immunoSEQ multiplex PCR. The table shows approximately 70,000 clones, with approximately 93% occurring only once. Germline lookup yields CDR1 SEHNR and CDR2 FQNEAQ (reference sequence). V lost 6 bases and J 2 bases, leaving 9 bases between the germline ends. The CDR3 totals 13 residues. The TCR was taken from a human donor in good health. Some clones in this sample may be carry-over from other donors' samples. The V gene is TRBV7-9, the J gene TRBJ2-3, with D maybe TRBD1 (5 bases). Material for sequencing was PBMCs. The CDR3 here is CASRQTVTDTQYF. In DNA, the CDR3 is TGTGCCAGCAGGCAGACAGTCACAGATACGCAGTATTTT. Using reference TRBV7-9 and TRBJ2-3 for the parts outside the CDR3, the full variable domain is DTGVSQNPRHKITKRGQNVTFRCDPISEHNRLYWYRQTLGQGPEFLTYFQNEAQLEKSRLLSDRFSAERPKGSFSTLEIQRTEQGDSAMYLCASRQTVTDTQYFGPGTRLTVL.